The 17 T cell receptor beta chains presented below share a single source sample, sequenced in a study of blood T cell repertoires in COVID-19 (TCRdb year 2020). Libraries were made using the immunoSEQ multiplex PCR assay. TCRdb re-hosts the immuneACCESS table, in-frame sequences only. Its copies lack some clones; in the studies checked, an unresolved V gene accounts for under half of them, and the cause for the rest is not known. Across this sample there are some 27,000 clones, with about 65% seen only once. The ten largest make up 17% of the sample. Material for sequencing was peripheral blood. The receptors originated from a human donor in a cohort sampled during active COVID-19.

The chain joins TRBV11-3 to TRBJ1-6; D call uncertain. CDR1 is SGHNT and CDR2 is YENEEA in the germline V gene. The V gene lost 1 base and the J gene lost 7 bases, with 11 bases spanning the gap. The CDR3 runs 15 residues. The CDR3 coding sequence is TGTGCCAGCAGCTTAGTATCGGTTTCGAATTCACCCCTCCACTTT. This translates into CASSLVSVSNSPLHF.

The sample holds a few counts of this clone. CDR3 amino acids: CASSLPGTGIDYGYTF. The DNA of the CDR3 is TGTGCCAGCAGCTTACCCGGGACAGGGATCGACTATGGCTACACCTTC. The rearrangement uses TRBV11-2 and TRBJ1-2; 9 bases fit TRBD1. Germline values: CDR1 SGHAT, CDR2 FQNNGV. The CDR3 spans 16 residues. V shed 2 bases, J shed 3 bases, and the junction held 7 bases outside the gene matches.

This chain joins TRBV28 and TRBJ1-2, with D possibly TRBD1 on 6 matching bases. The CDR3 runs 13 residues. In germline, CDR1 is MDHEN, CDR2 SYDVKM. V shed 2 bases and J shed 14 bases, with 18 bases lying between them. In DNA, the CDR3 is TGTGCCAGCAGTTTAGTGGGGAGTGGGGGCCTGACCTTC. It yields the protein CASSLVGSGGLTF.

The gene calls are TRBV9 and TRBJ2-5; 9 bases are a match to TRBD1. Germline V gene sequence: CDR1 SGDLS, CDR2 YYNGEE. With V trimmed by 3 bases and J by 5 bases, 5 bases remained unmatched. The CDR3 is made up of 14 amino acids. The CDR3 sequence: CASSAIGTGETQYF. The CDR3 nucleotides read TGTGCCAGCAGCGCCATCGGGACAGGGGAGACCCAGTACTTC.

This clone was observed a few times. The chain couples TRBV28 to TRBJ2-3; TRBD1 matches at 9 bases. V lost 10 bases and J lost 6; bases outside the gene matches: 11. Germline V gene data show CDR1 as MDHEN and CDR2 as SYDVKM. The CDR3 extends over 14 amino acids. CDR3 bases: TGTGCCACCCTCCGGGACAGGGTTTGGGATACGCAGTATTTT. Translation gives CATLRDRVWDTQYF.

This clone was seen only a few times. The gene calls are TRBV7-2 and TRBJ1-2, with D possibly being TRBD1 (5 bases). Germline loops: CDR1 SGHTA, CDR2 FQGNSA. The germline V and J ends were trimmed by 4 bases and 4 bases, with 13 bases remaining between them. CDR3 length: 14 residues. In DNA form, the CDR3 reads TGTGCCAGCAGCTCCTCGGGGGGTAGCTATGGCTACACCTTC. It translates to CASSSSGGSYGYTF.

The CDR3 DNA is TGTGCCAGCAGCCGGACTAGCGGAACTCGGGGGAATGAGCAGTTCTTC. It codes for CASSRTSGTRGNEQFF. The chain carries TRBV13 and TRBJ2-1, with TRBD2 matching 10 bases. Losses at the gene ends were 5 bases for V and 7 bases for J; bases not matched to a gene: 11. Germline V gene lookup returns CDR1 PRHDT and CDR2 FYEKMQ (reference sequence). The CDR3 length is 16 residues.

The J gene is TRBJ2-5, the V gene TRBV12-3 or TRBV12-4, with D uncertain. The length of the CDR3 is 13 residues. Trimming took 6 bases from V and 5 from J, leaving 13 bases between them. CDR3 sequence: CASSPPLSETQYF. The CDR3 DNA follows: TGTGCCAGCAGCCCCCCTCTTTCGGAGACCCAGTACTTC.

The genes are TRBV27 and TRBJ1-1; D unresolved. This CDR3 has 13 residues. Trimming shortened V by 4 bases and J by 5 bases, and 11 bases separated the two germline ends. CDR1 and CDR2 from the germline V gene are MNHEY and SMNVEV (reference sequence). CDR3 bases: TGTGCCAGCAGTTACCTTCGCGGGACTGAAGCTTTCTTT. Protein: CASSYLRGTEAFF.

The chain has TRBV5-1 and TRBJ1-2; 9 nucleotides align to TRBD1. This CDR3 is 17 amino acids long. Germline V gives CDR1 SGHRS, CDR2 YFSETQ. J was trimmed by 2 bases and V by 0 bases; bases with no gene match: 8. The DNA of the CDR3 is TGCGCCAGCAGCTTGGTAAGGACAGGGGATTCGAACTATGGCTACACCTTC. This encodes CASSLVRTGDSNYGYTF. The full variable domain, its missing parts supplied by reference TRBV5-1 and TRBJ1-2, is KAGVTQTPRYLIKTRGQQVTLSCSPISGHRSVSWYQQTPGQGLQFLFEYFSETQRNKGNFPGRFSGRQFSNSRSEMNVSTLELGDSALYLCASSLVRTGDSNYGYTFGSGTRLTVV.

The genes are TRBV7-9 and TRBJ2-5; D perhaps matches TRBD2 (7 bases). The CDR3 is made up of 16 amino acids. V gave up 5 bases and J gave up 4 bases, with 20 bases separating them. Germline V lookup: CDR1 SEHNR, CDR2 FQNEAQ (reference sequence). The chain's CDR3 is CASSETYGGAGETQYF. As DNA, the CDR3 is TGTGCCAGCAGCGAAACCTATGGGGGGGCAGGAGAGACCCAGTACTTC.

The CDR3 reads CASSKLGQGSNSPLHF. The CDR3 nucleotides read TGTGCCAGCAGCAAGTTGGGACAGGGGAGTAATTCACCCCTCCACTTT. The V call is TRBV9, the J call TRBJ1-6, with TRBD1 identical over 10 bases. Germline lookup yields CDR1 SGDLS and CDR2 YYNGEE. The junction had 7 bases not matched to a gene; V was cut back by 4 bases and J by 6 bases. The CDR3 runs to 16 residues.

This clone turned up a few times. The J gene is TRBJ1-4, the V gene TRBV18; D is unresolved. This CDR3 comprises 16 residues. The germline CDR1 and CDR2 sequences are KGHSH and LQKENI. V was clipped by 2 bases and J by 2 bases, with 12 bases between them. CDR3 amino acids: CASSPRGLATNEKLFF. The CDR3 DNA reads TGTGCCAGCTCACCAAGAGGGTTGGCGACTAATGAAAAACTGTTTTTT.

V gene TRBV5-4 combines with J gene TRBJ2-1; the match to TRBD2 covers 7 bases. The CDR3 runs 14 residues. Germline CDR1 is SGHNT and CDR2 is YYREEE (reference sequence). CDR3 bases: TGTGCTACCCGGGATCGGGGGAGGGCCGATGAGCAGTTCTTC. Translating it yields CATRDRGRADEQFF.

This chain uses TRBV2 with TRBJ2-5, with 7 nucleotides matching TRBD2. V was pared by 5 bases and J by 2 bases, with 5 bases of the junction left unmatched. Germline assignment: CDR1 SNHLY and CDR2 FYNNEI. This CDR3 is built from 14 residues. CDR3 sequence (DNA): TGTGCCAGCAGTTCCGCTAGCGGACAAGAGACCCAGTACTTC. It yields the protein CASSSASGQETQYF.

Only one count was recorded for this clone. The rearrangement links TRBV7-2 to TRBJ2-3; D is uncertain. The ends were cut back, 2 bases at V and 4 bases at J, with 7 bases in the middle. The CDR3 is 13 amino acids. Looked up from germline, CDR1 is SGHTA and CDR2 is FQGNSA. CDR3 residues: CASSLLRSDTQYF. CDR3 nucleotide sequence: TGTGCCAGCAGCTTACTGCGATCAGATACGCAGTATTTT.

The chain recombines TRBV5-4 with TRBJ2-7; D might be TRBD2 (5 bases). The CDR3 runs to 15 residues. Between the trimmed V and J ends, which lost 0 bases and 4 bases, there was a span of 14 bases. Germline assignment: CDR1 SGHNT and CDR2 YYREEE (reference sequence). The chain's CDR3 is CASSLGARGRYEQYF. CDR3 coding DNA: TGTGCCAGCAGCTTGGGTGCACGGGGTAGGTACGAGCAGTACTTC. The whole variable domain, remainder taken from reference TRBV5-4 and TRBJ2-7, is ETGVTQSPTHLIKTRGQQVTLRCSSQSGHNTVSWYQQALGQGPQFIFQYYREEENGRGNFPPRFSGLQFPNYSSELNVNALELDDSALYLCASSLGARGRYEQYFGPGTRLTVT.